A selection of T cell receptor beta chains follows, all from one sample in a study of blood T cell repertoires in COVID-19. Only in-frame clones appear in the TCRdb table, and some are missing; sequencing was by immunoSEQ multiplex PCR. In the table there are around 57,000 clones, around 88% of which are singletons. The sample consisted of peripheral blood. All receptors come from a woman of 80 years or more with active COVID-19. Both conserved end residues are part of each CDR3. The D gene is left open where the match is weak. Rows may omit the clone size; those that give it use once, few, many or a size class.

J	size	D	V	DNA	CDR3
TRBJ2-5	.	TRBD1	TRBV5-8	TGTGCCAGCAGCTTTCGGGACAGGCAGCAAGAGACCCAGTACTTC	CASSFRDRQQETQYF
TRBJ1-3	.	.	TRBV4-1	TGCGCCAGCAGCCACCTACCCACAGGGTCCCCTGGAAACACCATATATTTT	CASSHLPTGSPGNTIYF
TRBJ2-7	.	.	TRBV5-6	TGTGCCAGCAGCTTGGGAGGCATCGGCTACTACGAGCAGTACTTC	CASSLGGIGYYEQYF
TRBJ2-5	.	.	TRBV15	TGTGCCACCAGCAGATCCAGGTTAGCGGTCCAAGAGACCCAGTACTTC	CATSRSRLAVQETQYF
TRBJ1-4	.	.	TRBV7-2	TGTGCCAGCAGCTTAGGCCAGGCTCCTGAAAAACTGTTTTTT	CASSLGQAPEKLFF
TRBJ1-1	.	TRBD1	TRBV6-6	TGTGCCAGCAGCCGTCAGGGGGCTGAGACTGAAGCTTTCTTT	CASSRQGAETEAFF
TRBJ2-3	.	TRBD2	TRBV7-3	TGTGCCAGCAGCTTAAGGATTAGCGGGGGGGCCGCGGATACGCAGTATTTT	CASSLRISGGAADTQYF
TRBJ2-1	.	TRBD2	TRBV5-4	TGTGCCAGCAGCTTGACTAGCGGGGGGGCCCTAAGGCAGTTCTTC	CASSLTSGGALRQFF
TRBJ2-7	.	.	TRBV29-1	TGCAGCGTTGAAGCCCCAACATGGGCGGGGCGCTACGAGCAGTACTTC	CSVEAPTWAGRYEQYF
TRBJ2-1	.	.	TRBV27	TGTGCCAGCAGTCCGAACGGACTGTCCAATGAGCAGTTCTTC	CASSPNGLSNEQFF
TRBJ2-7	.	.	TRBV5-6	TGTGCCAGCAGTTCCCTCCGGGGCTCCTACGAGCAGTACTTC	CASSSLRGSYEQYF
TRBJ1-5	.	TRBD1	TRBV19	TGTGCCAGCGACAGGGGAAGTAGCAATCAGCCCCAGCATTTT	CASDRGSSNQPQHF
TRBJ1-5	.	.	TRBV15	TGTGCCACCAGCAGAGGCGGGGCCTACAATCAGCCCCAGCATTTT	CATSRGGAYNQPQHF
TRBJ2-2	.	.	TRBV5-1	TGCGCCAGCAGCCTCTTGACATTCTCGGAGCTGTTTTTT	CASSLLTFSELFF
TRBJ2-1	.	TRBD2	TRBV25-1	TGTGCCAGCAGTGGAGGGACTACCTACAATGAGCAGTTCTTC	CASSGGTTYNEQFF
TRBJ2-3	.	TRBD1	TRBV19	TGTGCCAGTAGCCTCGACAGGGGATTCACAGATACGCAGTATTTT	CASSLDRGFTDTQYF
TRBJ1-4	.	TRBD1	TRBV4-3	TGCGCCAGCAGCCAAGGGTTGGGACAGGGGGCCGAAAAACTGTTTTTT	CASSQGLGQGAEKLFF
TRBJ2-7	.	.	TRBV9	TGTGCCAGCAGCGCCGGGGACAACCTCTACGAGCAGTACTTC	CASSAGDNLYEQYF
TRBJ2-5	once	.	TRBV6-2/TRBV6-3	TGTGCCAGCAGTTACCCGTTTGGTGCGCGCGAGACCCAGTACTTC	CASSYPFGARETQYF
TRBJ1-5	.	.	TRBV30	TGTGCCTGGAGTGTATTAAGCAATCAGCCCCAGCATTTT	CAWSVLSNQPQHF
TRBJ1-2	.	.	TRBV5-1	TGCGCCAGCAGCTTACAGGGCGGGTTCGGCTACACCTTC	CASSLQGGFGYTF
TRBJ1-6	once	TRBD1	TRBV5-6	TGTGCCAGCAGCTTCGACAGGGGGTCCTATAATTCACCCCTCCACTTT	CASSFDRGSYNSPLHF
TRBJ1-4	.	TRBD1	TRBV18	TGTGCCAGCTCACGAGGACAGGGGGCAACTAATGAAAAACTGTTTTTT	CASSRGQGATNEKLFF
TRBJ2-1	few	TRBD1	TRBV2	TGTGCCACCCGGGGGGACAGGGGGCTCTACAATGAGCAGTTCTTC	CATRGDRGLYNEQFF
TRBJ1-5	.	TRBD1	TRBV5-1	TGCGCCAGCAGCCCAGACAGGGGAGATCAGCCCCAGCATTTT	CASSPDRGDQPQHF
TRBJ1-5	.	.	TRBV6-1	TGTGCCAGCAGTGAGGTGGCGGGGGGATATCAGCCCCAGCATTTT	CASSEVAGGYQPQHF
TRBJ1-5	.	.	TRBV6-6	TGTGCCAGCAGTGGGGACAACCATCAGCCCCAGCATTTT	CASSGDNHQPQHF
TRBJ2-5	.	TRBD2	TRBV28	TGTGCCAGCAGTTCCCTAGCGGGGGGCGGGGAGACCCAGTACTTC	CASSSLAGGGETQYF
TRBJ1-2	.	.	TRBV7-8	TGTGCCAGCAGCTTAGGACAGGCAGGCTACACCTTC	CASSLGQAGYTF
TRBJ2-3	.	TRBD2	TRBV20-1	TGCAGTGCTTGTGGGGAGGGTTCCAGGAGCGGGGGGAGCGTAGATACGCAGTATTTT	CSACGEGSRSGGSVDTQYF
TRBJ2-7	.	TRBD1	TRBV27	TGTGCCAGCAGTTTATTCTGGACAGGGAACCACGAGCAGTACTTC	CASSLFWTGNHEQYF
TRBJ2-1	few	TRBD2	TRBV6-6	TGTGCCAGCAGTCCAAGGACTAGCGGGCCCTCCCTGACCTACAATGAGCAGTTCTTC	CASSPRTSGPSLTYNEQFF
TRBJ1-1	.	.	TRBV5-4	TGTGCCAGCAGCTATCACCAGGGCCCTGAAGCTTTCTTT	CASSYHQGPEAFF
TRBJ2-1	.	TRBD2	TRBV9	TGTGCCAGCAGCGCTCCTAGCGGGGGGTTCTACAATGAGCAGTTCTTC	CASSAPSGGFYNEQFF
TRBJ2-3	.	TRBD2	TRBV18	TGTGCCAGCTCACCACGAGGCGGGGGGGGCACAGATACGCAGTATTTT	CASSPRGGGGTDTQYF
TRBJ2-3	once	.	TRBV18	TGTGCCAGCTCACCACCCGGGACACGCACAGATACGCAGTATTTT	CASSPPGTRTDTQYF
TRBJ2-7	.	.	TRBV5-5	TGTGCCAGCAGTTTGGGGGGGCTCTACGAGCAGTACTTC	CASSLGGLYEQYF
TRBJ1-2	.	.	TRBV5-1	TGCGCCAGCAGCTTGGGAGCGGGCGGCCCTAACTATGGCTACACCTTC	CASSLGAGGPNYGYTF
TRBJ2-3	.	TRBD2	TRBV7-9	TGTGCCAGCAGCGTCAGCGGGGGGACCTTGGGGAATACGCAGTATTTT	CASSVSGGTLGNTQYF
TRBJ2-7	.	TRBD1	TRBV11-2	TGTGCCAGCAGCTTAATCGGGACAGGGGCCGTCGAGCAGTACTTC	CASSLIGTGAVEQYF
TRBJ2-7	.	TRBD2	TRBV2	TGTGCCAGCACCCTTACTAGCGGGGGGGCTGTCTACGAGCAGTACTTC	CASTLTSGGAVYEQYF
TRBJ1-5	.	TRBD1	TRBV7-8	TGTGCCAGCAGCTTAGTTACAGGGGTTGATCAGCCCCAGCATTTT	CASSLVTGVDQPQHF
TRBJ1-4	.	TRBD1	TRBV27	TGTGCCAGCAGTTTCGGACCGGGACAGGGCTTTGAAAAACTGTTTTTT	CASSFGPGQGFEKLFF
TRBJ2-3	.	.	TRBV6-5	TGTGCCAGCCAGGACTGGAGCACAGATACGCAGTATTTT	CASQDWSTDTQYF
TRBJ1-1	once	TRBD1	TRBV29-1	TGCAGCGCCACTCAGGGGGGACAGGGGGGCACTGAAGCTTTCTTT	CSATQGGQGGTEAFF
TRBJ2-7	.	.	TRBV7-3	TGTGCCAGCAGCTTAATAGGGGGCTACGAGCAGTACTTC	CASSLIGGYEQYF
TRBJ2-1	once	TRBD2	TRBV9	TGTGCCAGCAGCGCACTTAGCGGGGGGGCCTACAATGAGCAGTTCTTC	CASSALSGGAYNEQFF
TRBJ2-3	.	TRBD2	TRBV4-1	TGCGCCAGCAGGCGACTAGCGGGGAAGGGGACAGATACGCAGTATTTT	CASRRLAGKGTDTQYF
TRBJ2-7	.	TRBD1	TRBV7-2	TGTGCCAGCAGCAGGCGGACAGGGACCTTTTCCTACGAGCAGTACTTC	CASSRRTGTFSYEQYF
TRBJ2-7	.	TRBD1	TRBV28	TGTGCCAGCAACTCAGGGGGTGGGTCCTACGAGCAGTACTTC	CASNSGGGSYEQYF
TRBJ2-1	once	.	TRBV4-2	TGTGCCAGCAGCCAAGATAAGGGGAGGCTGGAGCAGTTCTTC	CASSQDKGRLEQFF
TRBJ1-1	.	TRBD1	TRBV28	TGTGCCAGCAGCCTCCGGGACAGGAGAGCTTTCTTT	CASSLRDRRAFF
TRBJ2-7	.	TRBD1	TRBV23-1	TGCGCCAGCAGTCAAGGGACAGGGAGTAGCTACGAGCAGTACTTC	CASSQGTGSSYEQYF
TRBJ2-3	.	TRBD2	TRBV5-1	TGCGCCAGCAGTCCTAGCGGGCCAGATACGCAGTATTTT	CASSPSGPDTQYF
TRBJ2-2	.	.	TRBV5-1	TGCGCCAGCAGCTTGGGGAGCGGAACCGGGGAGCTGTTTTTT	CASSLGSGTGELFF
TRBJ1-2	.	TRBD1	TRBV4-2	TGTGCCAGCAGCCCTGGTAGACAGGGGTCTAACTATGGCTACACCTTC	CASSPGRQGSNYGYTF
TRBJ2-5	.	TRBD2	TRBV10-2	TGCGCCAGCAGCCGCGGACTAGGGCAAGAGACCCAGTACTTC	CASSRGLGQETQYF
TRBJ1-1	.	.	TRBV2	TGTGCCAGCAGTGACTCTACCGGGGTTACTGAAGCTTTCTTT	CASSDSTGVTEAFF
TRBJ1-4	.	TRBD1	TRBV30	TGTGCCTGGAGTTCCGGGACAGCCGGGGAAAAACTGTTTTTT	CAWSSGTAGEKLFF